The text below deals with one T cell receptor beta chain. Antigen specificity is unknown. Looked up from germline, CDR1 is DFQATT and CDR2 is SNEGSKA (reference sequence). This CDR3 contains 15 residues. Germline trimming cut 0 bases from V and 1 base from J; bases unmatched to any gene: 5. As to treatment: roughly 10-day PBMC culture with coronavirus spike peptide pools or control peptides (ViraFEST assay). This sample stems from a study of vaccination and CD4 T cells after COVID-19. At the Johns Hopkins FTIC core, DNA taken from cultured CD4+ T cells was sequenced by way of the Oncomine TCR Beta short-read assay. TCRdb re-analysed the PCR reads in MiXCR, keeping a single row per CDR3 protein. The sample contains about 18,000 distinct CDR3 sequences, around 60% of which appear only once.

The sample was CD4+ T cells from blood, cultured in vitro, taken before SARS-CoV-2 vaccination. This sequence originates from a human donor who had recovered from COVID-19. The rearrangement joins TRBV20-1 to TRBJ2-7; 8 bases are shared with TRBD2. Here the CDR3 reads CSARDGTRDSYEQYF. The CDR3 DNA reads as TGCAGTGCTAGAGACGGGACTAGGGATTCCTACGAGCAGTACTTC.